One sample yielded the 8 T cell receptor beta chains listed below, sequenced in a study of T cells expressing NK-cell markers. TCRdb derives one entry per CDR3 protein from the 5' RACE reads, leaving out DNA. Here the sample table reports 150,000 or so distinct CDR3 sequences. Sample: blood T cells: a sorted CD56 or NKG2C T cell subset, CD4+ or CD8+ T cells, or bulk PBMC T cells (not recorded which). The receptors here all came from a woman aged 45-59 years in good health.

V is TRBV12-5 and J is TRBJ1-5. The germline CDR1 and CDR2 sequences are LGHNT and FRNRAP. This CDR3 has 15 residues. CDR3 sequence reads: CASGLVPWINQPQHF.

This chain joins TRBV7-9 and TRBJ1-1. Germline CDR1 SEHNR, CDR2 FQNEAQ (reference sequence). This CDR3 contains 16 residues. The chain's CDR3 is CASSWYRIETPEGAFF.

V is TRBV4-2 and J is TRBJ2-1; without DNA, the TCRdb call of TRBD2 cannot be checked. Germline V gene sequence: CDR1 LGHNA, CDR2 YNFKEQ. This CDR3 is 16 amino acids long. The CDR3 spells CASSQASGNTYNEQFF.

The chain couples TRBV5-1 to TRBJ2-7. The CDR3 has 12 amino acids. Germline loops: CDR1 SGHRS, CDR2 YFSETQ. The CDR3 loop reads CASSSYGDEQYF.

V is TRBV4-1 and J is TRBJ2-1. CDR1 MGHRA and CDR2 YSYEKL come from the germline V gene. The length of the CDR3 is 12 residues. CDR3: CASSQGKNEQFF.

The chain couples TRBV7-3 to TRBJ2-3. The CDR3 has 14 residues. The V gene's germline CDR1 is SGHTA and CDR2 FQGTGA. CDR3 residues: CASSLYPSADTQYF.

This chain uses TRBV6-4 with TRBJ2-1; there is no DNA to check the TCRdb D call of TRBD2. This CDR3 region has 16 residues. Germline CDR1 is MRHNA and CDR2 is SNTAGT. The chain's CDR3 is CASSVEPSGSYNEQFF.

The chain's CDR3 is CASSLNSGRVPYNEQFF. The chain uses TRBV5-1 and TRBJ2-1; TCRdb names TRBD2, which stays unverified in the absence of DNA. The germline CDR1 and CDR2 sequences are SGHRS and YFSETQ. CDR3 length: 17 residues.